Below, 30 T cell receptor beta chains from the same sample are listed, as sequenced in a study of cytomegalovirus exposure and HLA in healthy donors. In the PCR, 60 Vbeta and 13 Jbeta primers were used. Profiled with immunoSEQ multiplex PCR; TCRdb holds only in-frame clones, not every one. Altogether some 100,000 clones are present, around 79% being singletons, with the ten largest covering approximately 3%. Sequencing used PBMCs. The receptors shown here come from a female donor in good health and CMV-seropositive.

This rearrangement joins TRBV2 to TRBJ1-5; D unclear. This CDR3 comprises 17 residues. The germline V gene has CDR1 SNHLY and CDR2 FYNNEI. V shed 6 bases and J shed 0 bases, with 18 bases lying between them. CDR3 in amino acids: CASSDIKTDYSNQPQHF. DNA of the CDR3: TGTGCCAGCAGCGACATAAAGACGGATTATAGCAATCAGCCCCAGCATTTT.

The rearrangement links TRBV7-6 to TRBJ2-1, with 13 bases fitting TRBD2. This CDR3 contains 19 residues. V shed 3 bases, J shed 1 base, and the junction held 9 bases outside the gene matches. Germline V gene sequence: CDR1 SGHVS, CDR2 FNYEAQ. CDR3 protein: CASSLTSGGFLGSYNEQFF. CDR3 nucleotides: TGTGCCAGCAGCTTGACTAGCGGGGGGTTTCTCGGGTCCTACAATGAGCAGTTCTTC.

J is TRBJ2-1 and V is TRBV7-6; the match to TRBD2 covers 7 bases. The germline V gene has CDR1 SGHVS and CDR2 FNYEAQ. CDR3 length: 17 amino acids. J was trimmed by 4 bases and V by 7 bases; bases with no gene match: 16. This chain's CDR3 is CASINSTRESRYNEQFF. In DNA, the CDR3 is TGTGCCAGCATCAACAGCACGCGGGAGAGCAGATACAATGAGCAGTTCTTC. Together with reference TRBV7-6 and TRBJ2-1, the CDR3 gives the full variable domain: GAGVSQSPRYKVTKRGQDVALRCDPISGHVSLYWYRQALGQGPEFLTYFNYEAQQDKSGLPNDRFSAERPEGSISTLTIQRTEQRDSAMYRCASINSTRESRYNEQFFGPGTRLTVL.

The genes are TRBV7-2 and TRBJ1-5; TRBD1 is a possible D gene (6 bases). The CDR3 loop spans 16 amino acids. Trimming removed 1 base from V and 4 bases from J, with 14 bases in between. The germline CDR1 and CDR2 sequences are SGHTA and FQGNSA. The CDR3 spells CASSLDGRGPNQPQHF. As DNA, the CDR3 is TGTGCCAGCAGCTTAGATGGCAGGGGCCCAAATCAGCCCCAGCATTTT.

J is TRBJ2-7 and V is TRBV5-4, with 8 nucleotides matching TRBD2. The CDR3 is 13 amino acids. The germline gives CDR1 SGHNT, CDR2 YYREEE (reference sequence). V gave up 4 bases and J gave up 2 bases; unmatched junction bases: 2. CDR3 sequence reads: CASSGRGAYEQYF. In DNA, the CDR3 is TGTGCCAGCAGCGGGCGGGGGGCCTACGAGCAGTACTTC.

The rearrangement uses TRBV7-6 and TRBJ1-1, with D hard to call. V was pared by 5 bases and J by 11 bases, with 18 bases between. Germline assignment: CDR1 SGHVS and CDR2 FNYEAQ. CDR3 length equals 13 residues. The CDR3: CASSPGQTGTAFF. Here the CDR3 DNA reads TGTGCCAGCAGCCCCGGCCAAACGGGAACGGCTTTCTTT. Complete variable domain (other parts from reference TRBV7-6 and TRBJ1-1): GAGVSQSPRYKVTKRGQDVALRCDPISGHVSLYWYRQALGQGPEFLTYFNYEAQQDKSGLPNDRFSAERPEGSISTLTIQRTEQRDSAMYRCASSPGQTGTAFFGQGTRLTVV.

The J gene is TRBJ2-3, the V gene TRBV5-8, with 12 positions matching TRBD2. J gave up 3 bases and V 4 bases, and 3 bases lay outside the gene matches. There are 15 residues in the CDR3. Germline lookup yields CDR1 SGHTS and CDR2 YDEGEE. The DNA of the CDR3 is TGTGCCAGCAGCAAAGGGACTAGCGGGACAGATACGCAGTATTTT. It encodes CASSKGTSGTDTQYF.

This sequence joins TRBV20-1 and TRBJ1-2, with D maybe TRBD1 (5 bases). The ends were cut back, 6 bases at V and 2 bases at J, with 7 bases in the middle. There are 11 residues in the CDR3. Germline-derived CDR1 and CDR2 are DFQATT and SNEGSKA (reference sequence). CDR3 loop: CSAGANYGYTF. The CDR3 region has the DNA TGCAGTGCAGGGGCCAACTATGGCTACACCTTC.

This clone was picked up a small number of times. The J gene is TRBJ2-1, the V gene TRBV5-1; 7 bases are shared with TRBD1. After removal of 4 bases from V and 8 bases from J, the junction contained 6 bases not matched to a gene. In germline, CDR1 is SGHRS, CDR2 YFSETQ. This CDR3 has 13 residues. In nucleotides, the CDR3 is TGCGCCAGCAGCCCGACAGGGATGCATGAGCAGTTCTTC. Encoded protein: CASSPTGMHEQFF.

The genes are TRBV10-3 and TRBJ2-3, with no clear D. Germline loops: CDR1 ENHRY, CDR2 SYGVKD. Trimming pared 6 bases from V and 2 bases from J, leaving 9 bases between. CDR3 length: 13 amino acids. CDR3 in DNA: TGTGCCATCAGGGGCCCTTCCACAGATACGCAGTATTTT. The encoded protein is CAIRGPSTDTQYF.

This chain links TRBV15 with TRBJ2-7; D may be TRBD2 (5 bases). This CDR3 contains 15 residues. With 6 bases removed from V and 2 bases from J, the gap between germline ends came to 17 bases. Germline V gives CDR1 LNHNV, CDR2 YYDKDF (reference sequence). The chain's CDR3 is CATSLRTDSPYEQYF. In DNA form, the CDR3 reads TGTGCCACCAGTCTAAGGACGGACTCTCCCTACGAGCAGTACTTC. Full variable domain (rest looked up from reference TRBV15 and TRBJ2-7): DAMVIQNPRYQVTQFGKPVTLSCSQTLNHNVMYWYQQKSSQAPKLLFHYYDKDFNNEADTPDNFQSRRPNTSFCFLDIRSPGLGDTAMYLCATSLRTDSPYEQYFGPGTRLTVT.

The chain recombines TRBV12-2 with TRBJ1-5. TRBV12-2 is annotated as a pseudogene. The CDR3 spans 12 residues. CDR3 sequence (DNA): TGTGCAAGCCATGAGTGCAATCAGCCCCAGCATTTT. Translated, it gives CASHECNQPQHF.

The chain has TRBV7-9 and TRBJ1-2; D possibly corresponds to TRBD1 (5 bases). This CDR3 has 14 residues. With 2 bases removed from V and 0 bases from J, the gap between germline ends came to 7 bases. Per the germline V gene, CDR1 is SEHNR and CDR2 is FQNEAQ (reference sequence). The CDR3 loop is CASSLRQTNYGYTF. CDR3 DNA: TGTGCCAGCAGCTTACGACAGACTAACTATGGCTACACCTTC.

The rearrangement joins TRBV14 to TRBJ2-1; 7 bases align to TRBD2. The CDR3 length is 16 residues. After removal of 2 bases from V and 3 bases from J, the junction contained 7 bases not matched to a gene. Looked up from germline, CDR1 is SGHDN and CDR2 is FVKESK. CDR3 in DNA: TGTGCCAGCAGCCAATCTCTAGGGGACTACTACAATGAGCAGTTCTTC. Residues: CASSQSLGDYYNEQFF.

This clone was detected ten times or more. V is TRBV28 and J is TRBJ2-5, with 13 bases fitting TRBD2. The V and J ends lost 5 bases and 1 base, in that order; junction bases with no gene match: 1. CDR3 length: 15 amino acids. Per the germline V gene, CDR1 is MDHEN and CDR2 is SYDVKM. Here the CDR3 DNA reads TGTGCCAGCAGTCGGACTAGCGGGGGCCAAGAGACCCAGTACTTC. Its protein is CASSRTSGGQETQYF.

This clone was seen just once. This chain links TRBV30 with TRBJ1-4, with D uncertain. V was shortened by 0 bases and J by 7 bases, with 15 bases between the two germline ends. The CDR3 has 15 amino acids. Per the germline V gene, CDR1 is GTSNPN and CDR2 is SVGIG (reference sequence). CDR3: CAWSVLGISGEKLFF. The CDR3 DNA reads TGTGCCTGGAGTGTTCTGGGCATTAGTGGTGAAAAACTGTTTTTT.

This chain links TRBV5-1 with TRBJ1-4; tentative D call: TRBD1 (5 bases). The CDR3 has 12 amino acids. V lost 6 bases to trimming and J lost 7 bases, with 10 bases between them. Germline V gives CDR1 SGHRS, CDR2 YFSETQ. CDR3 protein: CASNGGGEKLFF. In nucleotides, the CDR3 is TGCGCCAGCAATGGGGGGGGTGAAAAACTGTTTTTT.

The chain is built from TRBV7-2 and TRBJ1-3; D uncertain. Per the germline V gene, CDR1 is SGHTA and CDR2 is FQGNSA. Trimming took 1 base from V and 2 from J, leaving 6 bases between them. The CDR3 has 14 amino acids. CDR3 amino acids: CASSLVSAGNTIYF. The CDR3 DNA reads TGTGCCAGCAGCTTAGTCAGTGCTGGAAACACCATATATTTT. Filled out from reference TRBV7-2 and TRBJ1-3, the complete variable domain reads GAGVSQSPSNKVTEKGKDVELRCDPISGHTALYWYRQSLGQGLEFLIYFQGNSAPDKSGLPSDRFSAERTGGSVSTLTIQRTQQEDSAVYLCASSLVSAGNTIYFGEGSWLTVV.

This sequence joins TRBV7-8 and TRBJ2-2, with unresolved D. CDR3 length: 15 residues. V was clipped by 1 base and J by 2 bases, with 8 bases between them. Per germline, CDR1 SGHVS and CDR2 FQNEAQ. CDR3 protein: CASSLDSRNTGELFF. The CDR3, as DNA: TGTGCCAGCAGCTTAGATTCCCGTAACACCGGGGAGCTGTTTTTT.

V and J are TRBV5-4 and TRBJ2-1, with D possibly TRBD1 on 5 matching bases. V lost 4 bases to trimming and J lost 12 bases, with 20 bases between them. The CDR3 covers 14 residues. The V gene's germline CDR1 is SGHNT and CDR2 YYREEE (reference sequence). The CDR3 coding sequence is TGTGCCAGCAGCCTTCGACAGCGATCGGAACTGCAGTTCTTC. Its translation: CASSLRQRSELQFF.

CDR3 DNA: TGTGCCTGGAGTGTAGGGGGGGCTCGGCATGAAGCTTTCTTT. It encodes CAWSVGGARHEAFF. The chain uses TRBV30 and TRBJ1-1, with D perhaps matching TRBD1 (6 bases). V gave up 0 bases and J gave up 7 bases, with 15 bases separating them. In germline, CDR1 is GTSNPN, CDR2 SVGIG (reference sequence). This CDR3 region has 14 residues. Full variable domain (missing parts from reference TRBV30 and TRBJ1-1): SQTIHQWPATLVQPVGSPLSLECTVEGTSNPNLYWYRQAAGRGLQLLFYSVGIGQISSEVPQNLSASRPQDRQFILSSKKLLLSDSGFYLCAWSVGGARHEAFFGQGTRLTVV.

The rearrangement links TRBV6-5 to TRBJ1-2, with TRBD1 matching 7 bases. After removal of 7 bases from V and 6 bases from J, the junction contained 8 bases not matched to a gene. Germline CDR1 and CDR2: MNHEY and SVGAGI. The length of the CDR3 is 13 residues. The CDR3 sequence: CASKPGQFDGYTF. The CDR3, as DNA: TGTGCCAGCAAACCGGGACAGTTCGATGGCTACACCTTC.

CDR3 DNA: TGTGCCAGCAGCTTAGCGTCGGCAGGGGATGGCTACACCTTC. Translated: CASSLASAGDGYTF. J is TRBJ1-2 and V is TRBV7-2; D is perhaps TRBD1 (6 bases). Germline V gives CDR1 SGHTA, CDR2 FQGNSA. V was shortened by 0 bases and J by 6 bases, with 11 bases between the two germline ends. This CDR3 has 14 residues. Drawing the rest from reference TRBV7-2 and TRBJ1-2, the complete variable domain is GAGVSQSPSNKVTEKGKDVELRCDPISGHTALYWYRQSLGQGLEFLIYFQGNSAPDKSGLPSDRFSAERTGGSVSTLTIQRTQQEDSAVYLCASSLASAGDGYTFGSGTRLTVV.

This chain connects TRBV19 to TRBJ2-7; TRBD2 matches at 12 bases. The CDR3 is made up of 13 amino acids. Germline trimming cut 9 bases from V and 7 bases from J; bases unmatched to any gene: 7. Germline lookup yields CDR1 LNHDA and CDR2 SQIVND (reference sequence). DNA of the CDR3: TGTGCCAGCAGACCTAGCGGGAGGGGAGAGCAGTACTTC. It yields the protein CASRPSGRGEQYF.

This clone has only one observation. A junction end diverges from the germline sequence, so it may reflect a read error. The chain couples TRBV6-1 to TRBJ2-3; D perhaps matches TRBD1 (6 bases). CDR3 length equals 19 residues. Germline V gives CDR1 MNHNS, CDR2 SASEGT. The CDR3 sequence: CASSEGTGKVGYSTDTQYF. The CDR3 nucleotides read TGTGCCAGCAGCGAAGGAACAGGGAAGGTGGGGTATAGCACAGATACGCAGTATTTT.

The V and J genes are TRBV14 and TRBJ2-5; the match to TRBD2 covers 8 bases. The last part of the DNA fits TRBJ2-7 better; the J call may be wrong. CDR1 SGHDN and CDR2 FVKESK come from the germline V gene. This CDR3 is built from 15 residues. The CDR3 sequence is CASSQPGLGTGEQYF. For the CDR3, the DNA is TGTGCCAGCAGCCAACCGGGACTAGGAACTGGCGAGCAGTACTTC.

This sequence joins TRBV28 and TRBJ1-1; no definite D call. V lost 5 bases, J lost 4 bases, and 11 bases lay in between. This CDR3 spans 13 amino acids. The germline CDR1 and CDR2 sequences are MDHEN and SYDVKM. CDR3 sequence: CASSLSQSTEAFF. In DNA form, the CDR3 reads TGTGCCAGCAGTCTTAGCCAAAGCACTGAAGCTTTCTTT.

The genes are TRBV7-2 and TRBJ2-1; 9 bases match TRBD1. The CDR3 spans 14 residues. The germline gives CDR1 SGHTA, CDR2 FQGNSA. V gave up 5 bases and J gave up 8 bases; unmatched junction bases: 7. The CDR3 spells CASSLQGARDEQFF. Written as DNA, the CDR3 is TGTGCCAGCAGCCTACAGGGGGCGAGAGATGAGCAGTTCTTC.

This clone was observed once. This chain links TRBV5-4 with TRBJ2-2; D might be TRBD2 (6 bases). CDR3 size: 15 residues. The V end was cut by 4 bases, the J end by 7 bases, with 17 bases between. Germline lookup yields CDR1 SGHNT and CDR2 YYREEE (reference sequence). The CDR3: CASSLSGGFSGELFF. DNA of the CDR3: TGTGCCAGCAGCCTCTCCGGGGGTTTTAGCGGGGAGCTGTTTTTT.

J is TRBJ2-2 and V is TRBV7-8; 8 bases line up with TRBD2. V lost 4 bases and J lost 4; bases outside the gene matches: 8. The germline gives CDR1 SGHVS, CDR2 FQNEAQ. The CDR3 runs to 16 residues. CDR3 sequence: CASSSSAGGSTGELFF. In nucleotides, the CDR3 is TGTGCCAGCAGCTCCTCTGCGGGAGGTAGCACCGGGGAGCTGTTTTTT.